These 22 T cell receptor beta chains were all obtained from the same sample, sequenced in a study of cytomegalovirus exposure and HLA in healthy donors. In the PCR, 60 Vbeta and 13 Jbeta primers were used. Data came from immunoSEQ multiplex PCR; TCRdb stores just in-frame clones and leaves some out. The sample includes some 130,000 clones. The specimen was PBMCs. These receptors all stem from a man between 18 and 35 years old in good health and CMV-seronegative.

The chain employs TRBV28 and TRBJ1-1, with D uncertain. This CDR3 is 14 amino acids long. Germline V CDR1 and CDR2: MDHEN, SYDVKM. V was clipped by 8 bases and J by 0 bases, with 13 bases between them. CDR3 nucleotide sequence: TGTGCCAGCCGTGTGGGCAGGATGAACACTGAAGCTTTCTTT. Residues: CASRVGRMNTEAFF.

The chain combines TRBV29-1 with TRBJ2-3; weak D call: TRBD2 (5 bases). The CDR3 sequence is 13 residues long. V lost 4 bases and J 1 base, leaving 9 bases between the germline ends. From germline, CDR1 is SQVTM and CDR2 ANQGSEA. CDR3 residues: CSVGRTGTDTQYF. The DNA of the CDR3 is TGCAGCGTTGGGAGGACTGGCACAGATACGCAGTATTTT.

The chain is built from TRBV7-6 and TRBJ2-3; 8 positions match TRBD1. Trimming at V came to 4 bases and at J to 3 bases, leaving 6 bases not matched to a gene. Germline loops: CDR1 SGHVS, CDR2 FNYEAQ. The CDR3 consists of 15 residues. DNA of the CDR3: TGTGCCAGCAGCTCCCCGGGACAGGTAACAGATACGCAGTATTTT. Protein product: CASSSPGQVTDTQYF.

The chain uses TRBV4-3 and TRBJ1-2; a weak D match, TRBD1 (6 bases). The CDR3 consists of 17 residues. V was cut by 0 bases and J by 3 bases, with 17 bases left in between. Germline lookup yields CDR1 LGHNA and CDR2 YSLEER. This chain's CDR3 is CASSQEYRTAGDYGYTF. In DNA, the CDR3 is TGCGCCAGCAGCCAAGAATATCGGACAGCCGGTGACTATGGCTACACCTTC.

The genes are TRBV28 and TRBJ2-5; TRBD1 aligns across 9 bases. The CDR3 contains 16 residues. With 5 bases clipped from V and 5 bases from J, the junction kept 12 bases outside the gene matches. Germline lookup yields CDR1 MDHEN and CDR2 SYDVKM. The CDR3 is CASSPLGTGRWETQYF. The CDR3 DNA sequence: TGTGCCAGCAGTCCGCTCGGGACAGGGAGGTGGGAGACCCAGTACTTC.

For the CDR3, the DNA is TGTGCCAGCAGCTTGCAGGGGCCCGGTGAAAAACTGTTTTTT. Translation gives CASSLQGPGEKLFF. The chain is built from TRBV5-4 and TRBJ1-4, with TRBD1 as a possible D gene (6 bases). CDR1 is SGHNT, CDR2 YYREEE, per germline (reference sequence). Trimming shortened V by 1 base and J by 7 bases, and 11 bases separated the two germline ends. This CDR3 contains 14 residues.

J is TRBJ1-5 and V is TRBV4-1, with D hard to call. V lost 0 bases and J 3 bases, leaving 12 bases between the germline ends. Germline V CDR1 and CDR2: MGHRA, YSYEKL. The CDR3 has 16 amino acids. The CDR3 DNA reads as TGCGCCAGCAGCCAAGAAAGGAACAGCTTCAATCAGCCCCAGCATTTT. Amino acid sequence: CASSQERNSFNQPQHF.

The V call is TRBV7-9, the J call TRBJ1-6; TRBD1 matches 7 bases. The V segment lost 4 bases and the J segment 5 bases; nucleotides outside the gene matches: 2. Germline V gene data show CDR1 as SEHNR and CDR2 as FQNEAQ (reference sequence). The CDR3 loop spans 14 amino acids. CDR3 coding DNA: TGTGCCAGCAGCTCGGGACAGAATAATTCACCCCTCCACTTT. Protein product: CASSSGQNNSPLHF.

The rearrangement uses TRBV11-3 and TRBJ2-7, with a possible D match to TRBD1 (6 bases). Looked up from germline, CDR1 is SGHNT and CDR2 is YENEEA. The V end lost 3 bases, the J end lost 3 bases, and 12 bases lay between the germline ends. CDR3 length equals 14 residues. CDR3 in DNA: TGTGCCAGCAGCTTTCACAGGGATCTCTACGAGCAGTACTTC. This encodes CASSFHRDLYEQYF.

The chain carries TRBV4-3 and TRBJ2-5, with TRBD2 matching 9 bases. The J call could be wrong; TRBJ2-7 is a better fit for the DNA end. Germline CDR1 LGHNA, CDR2 YSLEER. The CDR3 length is 15 residues. CDR3 sequence reads: CASSQDWGGRGEQYF. Here the CDR3 DNA reads TGCGCCAGCAGCCAAGATTGGGGCGGGAGGGGCGAGCAGTACTTC.

The gene calls are TRBV30 and TRBJ2-7, with TRBD2 matching over 10 bases. Germline-derived CDR1 and CDR2 are GTSNPN and SVGIG (reference sequence). The CDR3 spans 17 residues. The ends lost 0 bases at V and 6 bases at J; junction bases unmatched: 14. CDR3 in DNA: TGTGCCTGGAGTGTACTCCGGCTAGCGGGGGAATCGGGCGAGCAGTACTTC. Translating it yields CAWSVLRLAGESGEQYF.

The chain employs TRBV28 and TRBJ2-7; D is perhaps TRBD2 (6 bases). V gave up 8 bases and J gave up 3 bases, with 17 bases separating them. The CDR3 is 14 residues long. The germline CDR1 and CDR2 sequences are MDHEN and SYDVKM. CDR3 residues: CASGIAGTDYEQYF. CDR3 sequence (DNA): TGTGCCAGCGGAATTGCCGGGACTGACTACGAGCAGTACTTC.

The rearrangement joins TRBV15 to TRBJ2-7, with 7 bases identical to TRBD1. The germline gives CDR1 LNHNV, CDR2 YYDKDF (reference sequence). The CDR3 contains 14 residues. V shed 3 bases, J shed 0 bases, and the junction held 2 bases outside the gene matches. In DNA, the CDR3 is TGTGCCACCAGCAGTGGGACAGCCTCCTACGAGCAGTACTTC. Translated: CATSSGTASYEQYF.

V gene TRBV28 combines with J gene TRBJ1-2, with D tentatively TRBD1 (6 bases). Germline loops: CDR1 MDHEN, CDR2 SYDVKM. The CDR3 sequence is 15 residues long. Trimming cost V 6 bases and J 1 base, with 15 bases left between them. In DNA form, the CDR3 reads TGTGCCAGCAGGATACAGGGATCGGGTAACTATGGCTACACCTTC. Its protein product is CASRIQGSGNYGYTF.

The J gene is TRBJ2-2, the V gene TRBV7-6; TRBD2 aligns across 12 bases. V lost 6 bases to trimming and J lost 1 base; unmatched junction nucleotides: 6. From germline, CDR1 is SGHVS and CDR2 FNYEAQ. CDR3 length: 17 amino acids. CDR3 DNA: TGTGCCAGCAGTCTACTAGCGGGAGGCCTGAACACCGGGGAGCTGTTTTTT. Amino acid sequence: CASSLLAGGLNTGELFF.

The chain links TRBV18 to TRBJ2-7; TRBD2 is a possible D gene (7 bases). Per germline, CDR1 KGHSH and CDR2 LQKENI. Trimming pared 2 bases from V and 3 bases from J, leaving 20 bases between. CDR3 length: 17 amino acids. CDR3 sequence reads: CASSPGEGRGNFYEQYF. CDR3 nucleotide sequence: TGTGCCAGCTCACCAGGGGAGGGTAGGGGGAACTTCTACGAGCAGTACTTC.

The chain uses TRBV19 and TRBJ1-6, with 8 nucleotides matching TRBD1. V shed 7 bases and J 7 bases; nucleotides not matched to a gene: 6. The CDR3 is made up of 14 amino acids. CDR1 is LNHDA, CDR2 SQIVND, per germline (reference sequence). The CDR3 DNA sequence: TGTGCCAGTACGGGGACAGGCGGGAATTCACCCCTCCACTTT. This codes for CASTGTGGNSPLHF.

This chain uses TRBV4-3 with TRBJ2-5, with 7 positions matching TRBD2. Germline assignment: CDR1 LGHNA and CDR2 YSLEER. The length of the CDR3 is 16 residues. With V trimmed by 4 bases and J by 1 base, 9 bases remained unmatched. The CDR3, as DNA: TGCGCCAGCAGCCTCGGAAGAGGGAGGGGCCAAGAGACCCAGTACTTC. This codes for CASSLGRGRGQETQYF.

The rearrangement links TRBV11-1 to TRBJ1-1; D is unresolved. The CDR3 is 13 residues long. V dropped 6 bases and J dropped 0 bases, with 8 bases sitting between them. Per the germline V gene, CDR1 is SGHAT and CDR2 is FQDESV (reference sequence). In nucleotides, the CDR3 is TGTGCCAGCAGTAAGCGGCTGAACACTGAAGCTTTCTTT. This gives the protein CASSKRLNTEAFF.

V usage is TRBV9 and J usage is TRBJ2-7; 9 positions match TRBD2. CDR1 is SGDLS, CDR2 YYNGEE, per germline. The trim removed 0 bases at V and 4 bases at J, leaving 5 bases unmatched. The CDR3 runs 15 residues. The CDR3 DNA reads as TGTGCCAGCAGCGTAGGGGCTAGCGGGACTTACGAGCAGTACTTC. Its protein product is CASSVGASGTYEQYF.

CDR3 in amino acids: CASSLVQAQPQHF. In DNA, the CDR3 is TGTGCCAGCAGCTTAGTACAGGCTCAGCCCCAGCATTTT. This sequence joins TRBV7-8 and TRBJ1-5; tentatively, D is TRBD1 (5 bases). From germline, CDR1 is SGHVS and CDR2 FQNEAQ. V dropped 1 base and J dropped 6 bases, with 7 bases sitting between them. This CDR3 is built from 13 residues.

The chain carries TRBV6-6 and TRBJ2-7; 9 nucleotides align to TRBD1. Losses at the gene ends were 6 bases for V and 5 bases for J; bases not matched to a gene: 8. CDR1 and CDR2 (germline): MNHNY, SVGAGI (reference sequence). This CDR3 contains 14 residues. CDR3 protein: CASSKTGGSHEQYF. The CDR3 coding sequence is TGTGCCAGCAGCAAGACAGGGGGGTCCCACGAGCAGTACTTC.